This TCR beta chain was retrieved from a study of breast tumors, draining lymph nodes, adjacent tissues. One entry per CDR3 protein results from TCRdb running MiXCR on the multiplex PCR reads. The table shows 140,000 or so distinct CDR3 sequences, with approximately 32% occurring only once. Trimming shortened V by 4 bases and J by 2 bases, and 9 bases separated the two germline ends. The CDR3 loop spans 13 amino acids. Per the germline V gene, CDR1 is MDHEN and CDR2 is SYDVKM. Axillary draining lymph nodes of breast cancer patients supplied the node samples. This clonotype was seen many times. The receptor was isolated from a female donor with breast cancer. Some clones in this sample may be carry-over from other donors' samples. The rearrangement uses TRBV28 and TRBJ2-7, with D possibly TRBD1 on 6 matching bases. The sequencing sample was made of axillary lymph node tissue. CDR3: CASSSGQTYEQYF. The CDR3 region has the DNA TGTGCCAGCAGTTCCGGACAGACCTACGAGCAGTACTTC.